This is a list of T cell receptor beta chains from one sample in a study of blood T cell repertoires in COVID-19. The assay was immunoSEQ multiplex PCR, and TCRdb's table has in-frame clones only and misses some. Altogether 200,000 to 250,000 clones are present, around nine tenths being singletons, with the ten largest covering 7% to 7.5%. The sample was PBMCs or T cells enriched from blood (not recorded which). These receptors all come from a man between 25 and 39 years old in a cohort exposed to, infected with or recovered from COVID-19 (not recorded which). Each CDR3 is given without its conserved first and last residue. D genes are given only for firm matches.

>TRBV10-3|TRBJ2-3|TRBD2
AADEASGSTDTQY
>TRBV18|TRBJ2-1|TRBD2
ASSPARAGGSYNEQF
>TRBV19|TRBJ2-5|TRBD2
ASSRIAGQETQY
>TRBV9|TRBJ2-3|NA
ASSVVETDTQY
>TRBV5-1|TRBJ2-2|NA
ASQMREGYTGELF
>TRBV6-5|TRBJ1-1|TRBD1
ASRGQGVSTEAF
>TRBV4-2|TRBJ1-5|TRBD1
ASSQAGQGRSQPQH
>TRBV28|TRBJ1-5|TRBD1
ASSLSQGATQPQH
>TRBV7-2|TRBJ2-6|NA
ATPGSGANVLT
>TRBV5-1|TRBJ2-7|NA
ASSPGNSRTYEQY
>TRBV28|TRBJ2-1|TRBD1
ASSPPGGTGGNEQF
>TRBV4-1|TRBJ1-4|NA
ASKSTRNEKLF
>TRBV19|TRBJ1-2|TRBD1
ASSVTGELYGYT
>TRBV29-1|TRBJ2-7|NA
SVGRFVDSYSTEQY
>TRBV7-9|TRBJ2-3|TRBD2
ASSPSGGTQY
>TRBV5-8|TRBJ2-7|NA
ASSQIRGNEQY
>TRBV28|TRBJ1-4|TRBD1
ASSLSDRGNEKLF
>TRBV27|TRBJ2-7|NA
ASSVTQNSYEQY
>TRBV7-6|TRBJ2-7|NA
ASSFATSSADEQY
>TRBV13|TRBJ1-1|NA
ASRQPLQGVEAF
>TRBV5-4|TRBJ2-7|TRBD1
ASSSGQLSYEQY
>TRBV24-1|TRBJ1-2|NA
ATSVEGNYGYT
>TRBV24-1|TRBJ2-2|NA
ATSDLHQREGPGLF
>TRBV9|TRBJ1-2|TRBD1
ASSAVASWDRET
>TRBV5-1|TRBJ1-1|NA
ASSRGGVEDTEAF
>TRBV7-9|TRBJ2-7|TRBD2
ASSLIRSSGGRYEQY
>TRBV7-8|TRBJ2-5|TRBD1
ASSLEAGQVEETQY
>TRBV28|TRBJ2-7|NA
ASSSPHEQY
>TRBV28|TRBJ2-7|TRBD2
ASSFGLAGGVEQY
>TRBV28|TRBJ1-5|NA
ASSPHAGLGNQPQH
>TRBV6-1|TRBJ2-7|NA
ASSEALDYEQY
>TRBV3-1/TRBV3-2|TRBJ1-5|TRBD1
ASSQGKQGSNQPQH
>TRBV5-4|TRBJ2-2|TRBD1
ASSWARDRTTGELF
>TRBV7-6|TRBJ2-1|TRBD2
ASSTRGGHNNEQF
>TRBV28|TRBJ2-5|TRBD2
ASSLGGGWEETQY
>TRBV11-2|TRBJ2-7|NA
ASSSTESYEQY
>TRBV11-3|TRBJ2-7|TRBD2
ASSSGLADSYEQY
>TRBV19|TRBJ2-7|TRBD1
ASSSGTRRDRNLYEQY
>TRBV19|TRBJ2-3|TRBD2
ASSPGLAGTDTQY
>TRBV18|TRBJ2-1|NA
ASSPLRTHYNEQF
>TRBV7-2|TRBJ1-1|NA
ASSLGLTEAF
>TRBV7-2|TRBJ2-7|NA
ASSPGTLVYEQY
>TRBV6-2/TRBV6-3|TRBJ2-7|TRBD1
ASSYRSDRGTYEQY
>TRBV7-2|TRBJ1-1|NA
ASSLLGTEAF
>TRBV7-2|TRBJ1-1|TRBD1
ASSVQGNRAEAF
>TRBV19|TRBJ2-3|NA
ASSIRGDTQY
>TRBV27|TRBJ1-5|TRBD1
ASSLWGQGSRNQPQH
>TRBV10-3|TRBJ1-2|TRBD1
AISEQEGQGLGYGYT
>TRBV27|TRBJ1-2|TRBD1
ASSLYGQGGGYT
>TRBV19|TRBJ2-7|TRBD1
ATQADPGGASYEQY
>TRBV24-1|TRBJ1-2|TRBD1
ATSDSGQVYYGYT
>TRBV23-1|TRBJ1-5|TRBD1
ASSARQGDGNQPQH
>TRBV10-3|TRBJ1-6|TRBD1
AISDRDSSPLH
>TRBV28|TRBJ2-2|NA
ASSLGAVTGELF
>TRBV24-1|TRBJ2-3|NA
ATSDSGNPDTQY
>TRBV5-1|TRBJ2-7|TRBD1
ASSVRAGGTGGAGQY